This is a list of T cell receptor beta chains from one sample in a study of identical twins. TCRdb analysed the 5' RACE reads with MiXCR anew, one entry per CDR3 protein. Among fewer than 650,000 distinct CDR3 sequences listed, more than 9% were seen once. These data were likewise used in another study, on yellow fever vaccine responses in identical twins.

Sequencing was carried out using PBMCs. These receptors originate from a woman between 18 and 29 years old in good health. Both conserved end residues are part of each CDR3. A D gene is named only where the DNA matches it firmly. For some rows the clone size is stated as once, few or many, or as a class when expanded; others skip it.

v_call: TRBV18; clone_size: many; j_call: TRBJ2-1; d_call: TRBD1; cdr3_aa: CASSPRTGGSYNEQFF; cdr3_nt: TGTGCCAGCTCACCAAGGACAGGGGGCTCTTACAATGAGCAGTTCTTC
v_call: TRBV7-9; clone_size: few; j_call: TRBJ2-3; d_call: TRBD2; cdr3_aa: CASSLIVERGTQYF; cdr3_nt: TGTGCCAGCAGCTTAATAGTAGAGCGGGGTACGCAGTATTTT
v_call: TRBV20-1; clone_size: -; j_call: TRBJ2-5; d_call: -; cdr3_aa: CSAMSTSLETQYF; cdr3_nt: TGCAGTGCCATGTCGACTAGTCTCGAGACCCAGTACTTC
v_call: TRBV5-1; clone_size: many; j_call: TRBJ2-5; d_call: TRBD1; cdr3_aa: CASSATGKREETQYF; cdr3_nt: TGCGCCAGCAGCGCGACAGGGAAAAGGGAAGAGACCCAGTACTTC
v_call: TRBV7-9; clone_size: -; j_call: TRBJ2-2; d_call: -; cdr3_aa: CASSLRPADHTGELFF; cdr3_nt: TGTGCCAGCAGCTTAAGACCGGCAGACCACACCGGGGAGCTGTTTTTT
v_call: TRBV6-5; clone_size: many; j_call: TRBJ2-1; d_call: TRBD2; cdr3_aa: CASSTSGPEQFF; cdr3_nt: TGTGCCAGCAGCACTAGCGGTCCCGAGCAGTTCTTC
v_call: TRBV7-2; clone_size: few; j_call: TRBJ2-3; d_call: TRBD1; cdr3_aa: CASSRRGQGASTDTQYF; cdr3_nt: TGTGCCAGCAGCCGAAGGGGACAGGGGGCGAGCACAGATACGCAGTATTTT
v_call: TRBV2; clone_size: few; j_call: TRBJ2-7; d_call: -; cdr3_aa: CASSQNHYEQYF; cdr3_nt: TGTGCCAGCTCCCAGAACCACTACGAGCAGTACTTC
v_call: TRBV20-1; clone_size: many; j_call: TRBJ2-3; d_call: -; cdr3_aa: CSARLTDTQYF; cdr3_nt: TGCAGTGCTAGACTCACAGATACGCAGTATTTT
v_call: TRBV7-8; clone_size: few; j_call: TRBJ2-3; d_call: TRBD1; cdr3_aa: CATMMDRYTTDTQYF; cdr3_nt: TGTGCCACGATGATGGACAGGTACACCACAGATACGCAGTATTTT
v_call: TRBV7-6; clone_size: -; j_call: TRBJ2-1; d_call: TRBD1; cdr3_aa: CASSSMTGGEYSYNEQFF; cdr3_nt: TGTGCCAGCAGCTCAATGACAGGGGGCGAATACTCCTACAATGAGCAGTTCTTC
v_call: TRBV5-1; clone_size: -; j_call: TRBJ2-2; d_call: TRBD2; cdr3_aa: CASAGGGNTGELFF; cdr3_nt: TGCGCCAGCGCCGGCGGGGGGAACACCGGGGAGCTGTTTTTT
v_call: TRBV6-1; clone_size: few; j_call: TRBJ2-7; d_call: -; cdr3_aa: CASIPGTYEQYF; cdr3_nt: TGTGCCAGCATCCCAGGAACCTACGAGCAGTACTTC
v_call: TRBV4-1; clone_size: -; j_call: TRBJ2-7; d_call: -; cdr3_aa: CASSPTEGGLRSYEQYF; cdr3_nt: TGCGCCAGCAGCCCCACGGAGGGCGGGCTTAGATCCTACGAGCAGTACTTC
v_call: TRBV7-2; clone_size: -; j_call: TRBJ1-1; d_call: -; cdr3_aa: CASSLADPVEGTEAFF; cdr3_nt: TGTGCCAGCAGCTTAGCTGACCCAGTCGAAGGCACTGAAGCTTTCTTT
v_call: TRBV29-1; clone_size: few; j_call: TRBJ2-3; d_call: -; cdr3_aa: CSVADFLTNTQYF; cdr3_nt: TGCAGCGTTGCAGACTTCTTAACAAATACGCAGTATTTT
v_call: TRBV11-2; clone_size: -; j_call: TRBJ2-7; d_call: TRBD2; cdr3_aa: CASSQAGGLAGLPYEQYF; cdr3_nt: TGTGCCAGCAGCCAGGCCGGTGGACTAGCGGGGCTACCCTACGAGCAGTACTTC
v_call: TRBV25-1; clone_size: -; j_call: TRBJ2-3; d_call: -; cdr3_aa: CASSAQDPTQYF; cdr3_nt: TGTGCCAGCAGTGCCCAGGACCCCACGCAGTATTTT
v_call: TRBV20-1; clone_size: -; j_call: TRBJ2-2; d_call: TRBD2; cdr3_aa: CSARDPYAGGGLALSGELFF; cdr3_nt: TGCAGTGCTAGAGATCCGTATGCGGGTGGGGGACTAGCTCTGTCCGGGGAGCTGTTTTTT
v_call: TRBV6-1; clone_size: -; j_call: TRBJ2-5; d_call: TRBD1; cdr3_aa: CASGEPATGIGRETQYF; cdr3_nt: TGTGCCAGCGGTGAACCAGCGACAGGGATCGGGCGAGAGACCCAGTACTTC
v_call: TRBV29-1; clone_size: many; j_call: TRBJ2-5; d_call: TRBD1; cdr3_aa: CSVVRGLKETQYF; cdr3_nt: TGCAGCGTTGTCAGGGGGCTAAAAGAGACCCAGTACTTC
v_call: TRBV10-3; clone_size: many; j_call: TRBJ2-7; d_call: TRBD1; cdr3_aa: CAISVGVGDRAPYEQYF; cdr3_nt: TGTGCCATCAGTGTCGGAGTAGGAGACAGGGCCCCCTACGAGCAGTACTTC
v_call: TRBV27; clone_size: -; j_call: TRBJ1-5; d_call: -; cdr3_aa: CASSLSGPKNQPQHF; cdr3_nt: TGTGCCAGCAGTTTATCAGGGCCAAAGAATCAGCCCCAGCATTTT
v_call: TRBV20-1; clone_size: many; j_call: TRBJ1-2; d_call: -; cdr3_aa: CSARGTSGLYTF; cdr3_nt: TGCAGTGCTAGGGGGACCAGTGGCTTATACACCTTC
v_call: TRBV15; clone_size: many; j_call: TRBJ2-1; d_call: -; cdr3_aa: CATSRPGKNEQFF; cdr3_nt: TGTGCCACCAGCAGACCAGGAAAAAATGAGCAGTTCTTC
v_call: TRBV20-1; clone_size: many; j_call: TRBJ2-5; d_call: -; cdr3_aa: CSATLSGQETQYF; cdr3_nt: TGCAGTGCTACCCTAAGTGGCCAAGAGACCCAGTACTTC
v_call: TRBV5-5; clone_size: -; j_call: TRBJ1-6; d_call: TRBD1; cdr3_aa: CASSINSTGGFDSPLHF; cdr3_nt: TGTGCCAGCAGCATCAATTCGACAGGGGGTTTTGATTCACCCCTCCACTTT
v_call: TRBV11-2; clone_size: few; j_call: TRBJ1-6; d_call: -; cdr3_aa: CASSRNSGTTSNSPLHF; cdr3_nt: TGTGCCAGCAGCCGCAACTCCGGGACGACGAGTAATTCACCCCTCCACTTT
v_call: TRBV7-9; clone_size: -; j_call: TRBJ2-7; d_call: -; cdr3_aa: CASSPPVAYEQYF; cdr3_nt: TGTGCCAGCAGCCCCCCGGTTGCCTACGAGCAGTACTTC
v_call: TRBV29-1; clone_size: many; j_call: TRBJ2-1; d_call: -; cdr3_aa: CSVDKGAYNEQFF; cdr3_nt: TGCAGCGTTGACAAGGGGGCCTACAATGAGCAGTTCTTC
v_call: TRBV9; clone_size: many; j_call: TRBJ2-3; d_call: -; cdr3_aa: CASSPRSGGVSTDTQYF; cdr3_nt: TGTGCCAGCAGCCCCCGTTCGGGGGGCGTAAGCACAGATACGCAGTATTTT
v_call: TRBV24-1; clone_size: few; j_call: TRBJ2-1; d_call: TRBD2; cdr3_aa: CATSDLSSGGFYEQFF; cdr3_nt: TGTGCCACCAGTGATTTGTCCAGCGGGGGATTCTATGAGCAGTTCTTC
v_call: TRBV10-3; clone_size: few; j_call: TRBJ2-1; d_call: -; cdr3_aa: CAISESNPGSNEQFF; cdr3_nt: TGTGCCATCAGTGAGTCGAACCCAGGGAGTAATGAGCAGTTCTTC
v_call: TRBV20-1; clone_size: -; j_call: TRBJ2-7; d_call: -; cdr3_aa: CCASRLLVLASNEQYF; cdr3_nt: TGCTGTGCTAGTAGGCTGTTGGTTTTGGCTTCGAACGAGCAGTACTTC
v_call: TRBV20-1; clone_size: -; j_call: TRBJ2-2; d_call: TRBD1; cdr3_aa: CSAPDREKNTGELFF; cdr3_nt: TGCAGTGCTCCCGACAGGGAGAAGAACACCGGGGAGCTGTTTTTT
v_call: TRBV4-3; clone_size: few; j_call: TRBJ2-3; d_call: -; cdr3_aa: CASSQRTFSTDTQYF; cdr3_nt: TGCGCCAGCAGCCAAAGGACCTTCTCCACAGATACGCAGTATTTT
v_call: TRBV14; clone_size: few; j_call: TRBJ2-1; d_call: -; cdr3_aa: CASSPEGGSYNEQFF; cdr3_nt: TGTGCCAGCAGTCCTGAAGGGGGCTCCTACAATGAGCAGTTCTTC
v_call: TRBV5-1; clone_size: few; j_call: TRBJ2-5; d_call: TRBD1; cdr3_aa: CASSLVGTGSLGETQYF; cdr3_nt: TGCGCCAGCAGCTTGGTGGGGACAGGTAGCCTCGGGGAGACCCAGTACTTC
v_call: TRBV5-6; clone_size: many; j_call: TRBJ2-7; d_call: -; cdr3_aa: CASSLVRGLASSEQYF; cdr3_nt: TGTGCCAGCAGCTTGGTGAGGGGGCTAGCGAGTAGCGAGCAGTACTTC
v_call: TRBV12-3/TRBV12-4; clone_size: many; j_call: TRBJ2-1; d_call: -; cdr3_aa: CAINRVSYNEQFF; cdr3_nt: TGTGCCATTAATCGGGTCTCCTACAATGAGCAGTTCTTC
v_call: TRBV4-3; clone_size: many; j_call: TRBJ2-3; d_call: -; cdr3_aa: CASSQRGTDTQYF; cdr3_nt: TGCGCCAGCAGCCAGAGGGGCACAGATACGCAGTATTTT
v_call: TRBV11-2; clone_size: -; j_call: TRBJ2-7; d_call: -; cdr3_aa: CASSLNSRVYEQYF; cdr3_nt: TGTGCCAGCAGCTTAAATTCCCGTGTGTACGAGCAGTACTTC
v_call: TRBV20-1; clone_size: -; j_call: TRBJ1-6; d_call: -; cdr3_aa: CSAKTGANSPLHF; cdr3_nt: TGCAGTGCTAAAACCGGGGCCAATTCACCCCTCCACTTT